This record looks at one TCR beta chain sequence and its context. Its antigen is not identified. PCR employed 60 Vbeta and 13 Jbeta primers. Repertoires were generated with immunoSEQ multiplex PCR, while TCRdb's copy carries only in-frame clones and drops some. The table includes roughly 74,000 clones, about 78% detected once. This CDR3 is 14 amino acids long. Trimming stripped 0 bases from V and 8 bases from J, with 11 bases between. Germline CDR1 reads SGHDN; CDR2 reads FVKESK. The data derive from a study of cytomegalovirus exposure and HLA in healthy donors. As for the study in general: Early on, a data release was issued that held roughly 80 million unique TCRs from HLA-typed donors. Whole-study findings and limits: The majority of TCR sequences were rare, yet some public TCRs appeared in many donors.

The material sequenced was PBMCs. The clonotype comes from a man aged 40-55 years in good health and CMV-seronegative. V is TRBV14 and J is TRBJ2-1; D uncertain. The CDR3 bases are TGTGCCAGCAGCCAAGAATGGCAGGATCATGAGCAGTTCTTC. Its translation is CASSQEWQDHEQFF.